The rows below give T cell receptor beta chains drawn from one sample of a study of neurological immune-mediated disorders. TCRdb reanalysed the 5' RACE reads using MiXCR and keeps one entry per CDR3 protein. The table records under 80,000 distinct CDR3 sequences, around 9.9% of them present only once. The specimen sequenced was PBMCs. These receptors all stem from a man in his fifties in good health. Both conserved end residues are part of each CDR3. The D gene is left open where the match is weak. The size field is filled for only some rows; it gives once, few, many or a size class.

j_gene	d_gene	abundance	v_gene	CDR3aa	CDR3nt
TRBJ2-1	NA	many	TRBV6-2/TRBV6-3	CASSYSPLLSLNVNEQFF	TGTGCCAGCAGTTACTCGCCACTACTGTCCCTTAATGTCAATGAGCAGTTCTTC
TRBJ2-5	TRBD2	many	TRBV5-4	CASSGGRSQKETQYF	TGTGCCAGCAGCGGCGGGAGGAGCCAAAAAGAGACCCAGTACTTC
TRBJ2-1	TRBD2	many	TRBV20-1	CSPRIKRGGGEQFF	TGCAGTCCCCGGATCAAGCGGGGGGGAGGTGAGCAGTTCTTC
TRBJ2-1	NA	many	TRBV7-8	CASSRLKVSSYNEQFF	TGTGCCAGCAGCCGGCTGAAGGTTAGCTCCTACAATGAGCAGTTCTTC
TRBJ2-2	TRBD2	many	TRBV7-9	CASSGGLAGAFTGELFF	TGTGCCAGCAGCGGAGGACTAGCGGGGGCCTTCACCGGGGAGCTGTTTTTT
TRBJ2-7	NA	many	TRBV4-1	CASSQDSGWAREQYF	TGCGCCAGCAGCCAAGATTCGGGGTGGGCGCGCGAGCAGTACTTC
TRBJ2-5	NA	many	TRBV5-4	CASSLRTTQETQYF	TGTGCCAGCAGCTTGCGGACTACCCAAGAGACCCAGTACTTC
TRBJ2-1	TRBD1	NA	TRBV27	CASTARDSYNEQFF	TGTGCCAGCACCGCTAGGGACAGTTACAATGAGCAGTTCTTC
TRBJ2-2	TRBD2	many	TRBV6-5	CASTTGLAGGTGELFF	TGTGCCAGCACCACGGGGCTAGCGGGGGGAACCGGGGAGCTGTTTTTT
TRBJ2-1	TRBD1	many	TRBV7-2	CASSLVSRGTGKDEQFF	TGTGCCAGCAGCTTAGTGAGTAGGGGGACAGGGAAGGATGAGCAGTTCTTC
TRBJ2-3	TRBD2	many	TRBV5-1	CASSYRTSGDTDTQYF	TGCGCCAGCAGCTACAGGACTAGCGGGGACACAGATACGCAGTATTTT
TRBJ2-7	NA	few	TRBV28	CASSSPSLSGSTEQYF	TGTGCCAGCAGTTCCCCCTCCTTGTCAGGTAGTACCGAGCAGTACTTC
TRBJ2-2	NA	many	TRBV6-1	CASQETTGGELFF	TGTGCCAGCCAAGAAACGACTGGCGGGGAGCTGTTTTTT
TRBJ2-1	TRBD1	many	TRBV29-1	CSVDRDRAYNEQFF	TGCAGCGTGGACCGGGACAGGGCCTACAATGAGCAGTTCTTC
TRBJ1-4	TRBD1	many	TRBV7-9	CASSSGQERTNEKLFF	TGTGCCAGCAGCTCGGGACAGGAGAGAACTAATGAAAAACTGTTTTTT